The 13 T cell receptor beta chains reported below all come from one sample, sequenced in a study of control samples from healthy donors and cancer patients. The repertoire was sequenced with immunoSEQ multiplex PCR; TCRdb's copy has only in-frame clones and lacks some. The sample contains around 180,000 clones, more than 85% of which appear only once. Sequences were obtained from blood. The receptor source for this set is a woman in her thirties or forties in good health.

The V and J genes are TRBV21-1 and TRBJ2-5; the table's TRBD2 call for D was not verified on the DNA. TRBV21-1 is marked as a pseudogene. CDR3 length equals 17 residues. The CDR3 sequence: CASSKASGVRGEETQYF. The CDR3, as DNA: TGTGCCAGCAGCAAAGCTAGCGGGGTAAGGGGCGAAGAGACCCAGTACTTC.

This chain uses TRBV11-2 with TRBJ2-3; D might be TRBD2 (6 bases). Per the germline V gene, CDR1 is SGHAT and CDR2 is FQNNGV. The CDR3 covers 15 residues. Between the trimmed V and J ends, which lost 0 bases and 4 bases, there was a span of 11 bases. In DNA form, the CDR3 reads TGTGCCAGCAGCTTAGATGCGGGGCGGGCAGATACGCAGTATTTT. Translating gives CASSLDAGRADTQYF.

This chain links TRBV3-1 (or the pseudogene TRBV3-2) with TRBJ1-2, with D possibly matching TRBD1 (6 bases). Germline-derived CDR1 and CDR2 are LGHDT and YNNKEL (reference sequence). Trimming cost V 3 bases and J 7 bases, with 12 bases left between them. The CDR3 totals 13 residues. CDR3 nucleotide sequence: TGTGCCAGCAGCCAGGAGGGGGGACCTGGCTACACCTTC. It encodes CASSQEGGPGYTF.

This chain joins TRBV6-5 and TRBJ2-7, with 7 bases identical to TRBD2. From germline, CDR1 is MNHEY and CDR2 SVGAGI. Trimming cost V 5 bases and J 7 bases; bases outside gene matches: 8. This CDR3 is 13 amino acids long. In nucleotides, the CDR3 is TGTGCCAGCAGTAGACGACGGGGGGAGGAGCAGTACTTC. It specifies CASSRRRGEEQYF.

This clone was counted once. The rearrangement joins TRBV4-1 to TRBJ2-7; 8 bases are a match to TRBD1. Germline-derived CDR1 and CDR2 are MGHRA and YSYEKL. V was pared by 3 bases and J by 0 bases, with 4 bases of the junction left unmatched. CDR3 length: 15 amino acids. Here the CDR3 reads CASSQSGTGSYEQYF. CDR3 bases: TGCGCCAGCAGCCAGTCCGGGACAGGCTCCTACGAGCAGTACTTC.

This chain uses TRBV11-2 with TRBJ2-7, with TRBD1 matching 8 bases. Trimming removed 3 bases from V and 3 bases from J; junction bases left unmatched: 4. The CDR3 contains 14 residues. Germline CDR1 is SGHAT and CDR2 is FQNNGV. CDR3 DNA: TGTGCCAGCAGCTTCGACAGGGGTGGCTACGAGCAGTACTTC. It translates to CASSFDRGGYEQYF.

In its sample, this clone was seen once. This sequence joins TRBV7-8 and TRBJ2-3; D is unresolved. The CDR3 is made up of 15 amino acids. V lost 5 bases to trimming and J lost 0 bases, with 12 bases between them. Germline V gene sequence: CDR1 SGHVS, CDR2 FQNEAQ. This chain's CDR3 is CASSPGLPSTDTQYF. As DNA, the CDR3 is TGTGCCAGCAGCCCAGGTTTGCCCAGCACAGATACGCAGTATTTT.

The rearrangement links TRBV6-5 to TRBJ1-4; 9 bases line up with TRBD1. Germline loops: CDR1 MNHEY, CDR2 SVGAGI. The V and J ends lost 7 bases and 8 bases, in that order; junction bases with no gene match: 11. The CDR3 sequence is 15 residues long. Written as DNA, the CDR3 is TGTGCCAGCACAGTGGGAGACAGGGGGGCGGAAAAACTGTTTTTT. The encoded protein is CASTVGDRGAEKLFF.

The chain links TRBV5-1 to TRBJ1-1; 7 bases line up with TRBD1. The CDR3 totals 14 residues. The germline V gene encodes CDR1 SGHRS and CDR2 YFSETQ. The trim removed 4 bases at V and 6 bases at J, leaving 9 bases unmatched. CDR3: CASSRGEGASEAFF. DNA for the CDR3: TGCGCCAGCAGCCGAGGTGAGGGGGCCTCTGAAGCTTTCTTT.

The chain links TRBV29-1 to TRBJ2-5; 7 bases agree with TRBD1. Germline CDR1 and CDR2: SQVTM and ANQGSEA. This CDR3 has 13 amino acids. Losses at the gene ends were 7 bases for V and 5 bases for J; bases not matched to a gene: 10. The CDR3 DNA sequence: TGCAGCGCCAAGCAGACAGGGAGTGAGACCCAGTACTTC. Amino acids: CSAKQTGSETQYF.

The rearrangement links TRBV7-9 to TRBJ1-1, with 7 bases aligning to TRBD1. Germline V gene lookup returns CDR1 SEHNR and CDR2 FQNEAQ (reference sequence). V shed 5 bases and J 8 bases; nucleotides not matched to a gene: 5. The CDR3 contains 12 residues. The CDR3 coding sequence is TGTGCCAGCAGCCTCCTACAGGGGGAAGCTTTCTTT. It is translated as CASSLLQGEAFF.

The gene calls are TRBV29-1 and TRBJ1-1, with 9 bases aligning to TRBD1. The CDR3 is 13 amino acids. Trimming cost V 6 bases and J 3 bases; bases outside gene matches: 5. Germline V gene data show CDR1 as SQVTM and CDR2 as ANQGSEA. The CDR3 reads CSVGRDRDTEAFF. CDR3 bases: TGCAGCGTCGGGCGGGACAGGGACACTGAAGCTTTCTTT. The complete variable domain, with remaining parts taken from reference TRBV29-1 and TRBJ1-1, reads SAVISQKPSRDICQRGTSLTIQCQVDSQVTMMFWYRQQPGQSLTLIATANQGSEATYESGFVIDKFPISRPNLTFSTLTVSNMSPEDSSIYLCSVGRDRDTEAFFGQGTRLTVV.

The V gene is TRBV13, the J gene TRBJ2-7; D is unclear. Deletions cut 0 bases from V and 2 bases from J, with 5 bases between. Germline CDR1 reads PRHDT; CDR2 reads FYEKMQ (reference sequence). This CDR3 is built from 13 residues. For the CDR3, the DNA is TGTGCCAGCAGCTTAGGATGGGCCTACGAGCAGTACTTC. It yields the protein CASSLGWAYEQYF.